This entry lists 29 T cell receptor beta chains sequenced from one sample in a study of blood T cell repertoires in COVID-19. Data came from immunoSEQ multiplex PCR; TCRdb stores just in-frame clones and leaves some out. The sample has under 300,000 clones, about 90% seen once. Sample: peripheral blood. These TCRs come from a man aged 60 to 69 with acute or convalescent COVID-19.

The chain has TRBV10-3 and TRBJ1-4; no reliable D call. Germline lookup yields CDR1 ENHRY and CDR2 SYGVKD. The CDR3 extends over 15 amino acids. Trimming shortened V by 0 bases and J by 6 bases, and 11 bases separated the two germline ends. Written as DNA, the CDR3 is TGTGCCATCAGTGAGTCGGATTTCGGGGATGAAAAACTGTTTTTT. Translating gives CAISESDFGDEKLFF.

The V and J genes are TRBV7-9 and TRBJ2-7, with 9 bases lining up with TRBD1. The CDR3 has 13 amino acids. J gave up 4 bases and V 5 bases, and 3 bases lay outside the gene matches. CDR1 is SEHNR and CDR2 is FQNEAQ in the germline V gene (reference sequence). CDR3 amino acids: CASSRTGEYEQYF. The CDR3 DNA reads TGTGCCAGCAGCCGGACAGGGGAATACGAGCAGTACTTC.

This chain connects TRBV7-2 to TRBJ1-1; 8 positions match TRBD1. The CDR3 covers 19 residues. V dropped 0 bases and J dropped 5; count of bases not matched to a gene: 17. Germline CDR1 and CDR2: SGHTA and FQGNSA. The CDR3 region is CASSLASRGRQGRRTEAFF. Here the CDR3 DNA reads TGTGCCAGCAGCTTAGCAAGTAGAGGACGACAGGGGAGAAGGACTGAAGCTTTCTTT.

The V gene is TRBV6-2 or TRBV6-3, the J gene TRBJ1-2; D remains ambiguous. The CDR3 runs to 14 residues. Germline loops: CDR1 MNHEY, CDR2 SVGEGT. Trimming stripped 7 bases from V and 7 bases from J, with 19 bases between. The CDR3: CASNPGQPAGGYTF. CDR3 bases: TGTGCCAGCAACCCAGGCCAACCTGCGGGTGGCTACACCTTC.

The CDR3 sequence: CASSQDYGGQPQHF. CDR3 bases: TGCGCCAGCAGCCAAGACTACGGGGGACAGCCCCAGCATTTT. This chain joins TRBV4-1 and TRBJ1-5; D perhaps matches TRBD1 (5 bases). The CDR3 is 14 residues long. Germline lookup yields CDR1 MGHRA and CDR2 YSYEKL. Trimming removed 0 bases from V and 7 bases from J, with 10 bases in between.

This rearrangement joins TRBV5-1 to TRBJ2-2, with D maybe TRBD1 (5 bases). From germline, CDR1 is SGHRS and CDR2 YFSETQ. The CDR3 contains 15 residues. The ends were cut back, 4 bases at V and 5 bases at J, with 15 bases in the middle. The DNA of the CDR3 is TGCGCCAGCAGCCATACAGGTCCCGATACCGGGGAGCTGTTTTTT. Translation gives CASSHTGPDTGELFF. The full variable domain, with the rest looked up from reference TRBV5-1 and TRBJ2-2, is KAGVTQTPRYLIKTRGQQVTLSCSPISGHRSVSWYQQTPGQGLQFLFEYFSETQRNKGNFPGRFSGRQFSNSRSEMNVSTLELGDSALYLCASSHTGPDTGELFFGEGSRLTVL.

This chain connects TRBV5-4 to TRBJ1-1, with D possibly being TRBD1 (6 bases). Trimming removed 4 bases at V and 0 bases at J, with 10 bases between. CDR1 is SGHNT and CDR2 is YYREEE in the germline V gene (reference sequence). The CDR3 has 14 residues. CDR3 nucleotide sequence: TGTGCCAGCAGCCCGGACAGCATGAACACTGAAGCTTTCTTT. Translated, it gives CASSPDSMNTEAFF. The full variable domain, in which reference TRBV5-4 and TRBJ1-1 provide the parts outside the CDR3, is ETGVTQSPTHLIKTRGQQVTLRCSSQSGHNTVSWYQQALGQGPQFIFQYYREEENGRGNFPPRFSGLQFPNYSSELNVNALELDDSALYLCASSPDSMNTEAFFGQGTRLTVV.

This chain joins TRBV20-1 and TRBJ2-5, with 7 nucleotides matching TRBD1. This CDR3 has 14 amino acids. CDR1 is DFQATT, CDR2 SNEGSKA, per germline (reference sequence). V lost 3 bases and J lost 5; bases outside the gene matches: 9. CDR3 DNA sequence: TGCAGTGCTAGTTTTACAGGGGTAGGGGAGACCCAGTACTTC. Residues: CSASFTGVGETQYF.

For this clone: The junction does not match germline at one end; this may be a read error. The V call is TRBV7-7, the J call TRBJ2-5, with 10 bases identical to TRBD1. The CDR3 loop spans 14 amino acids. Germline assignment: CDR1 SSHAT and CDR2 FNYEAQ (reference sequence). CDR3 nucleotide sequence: TGTGCTAGCAGCTTGGACAGGGGGGGAGAGACCCAGTACTTC. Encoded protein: CASSLDRGGETQYF.

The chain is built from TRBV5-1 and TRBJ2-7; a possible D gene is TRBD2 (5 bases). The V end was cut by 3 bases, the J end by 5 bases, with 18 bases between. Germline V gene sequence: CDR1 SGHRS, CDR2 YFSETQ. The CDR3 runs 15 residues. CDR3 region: CASSSQAAGVDEQYF. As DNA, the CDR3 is TGCGCCAGCAGCTCCCAAGCAGCCGGGGTCGACGAGCAGTACTTC.

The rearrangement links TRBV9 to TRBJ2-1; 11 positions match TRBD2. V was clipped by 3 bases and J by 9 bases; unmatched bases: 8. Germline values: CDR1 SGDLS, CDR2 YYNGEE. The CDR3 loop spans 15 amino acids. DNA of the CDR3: TGTGCCAGCAGCGCATCCGAACTAGCGGGAGTTGAGCAGTTCTTC. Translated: CASSASELAGVEQFF.

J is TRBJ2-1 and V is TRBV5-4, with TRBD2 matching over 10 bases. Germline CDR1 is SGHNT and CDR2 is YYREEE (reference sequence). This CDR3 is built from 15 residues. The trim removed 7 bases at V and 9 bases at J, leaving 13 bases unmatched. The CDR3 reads CASGAGGPNNGEQFF. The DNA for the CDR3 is TGTGCCAGCGGAGCGGGAGGGCCTAACAATGGTGAGCAGTTCTTC.

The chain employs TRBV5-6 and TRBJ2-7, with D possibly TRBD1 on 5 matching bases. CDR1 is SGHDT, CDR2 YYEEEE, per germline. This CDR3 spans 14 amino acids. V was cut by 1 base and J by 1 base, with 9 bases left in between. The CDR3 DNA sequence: TGTGCCAGCAGCTTGCGTCCAGGGTCCTACGAGCAGTACTTC. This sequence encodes CASSLRPGSYEQYF.

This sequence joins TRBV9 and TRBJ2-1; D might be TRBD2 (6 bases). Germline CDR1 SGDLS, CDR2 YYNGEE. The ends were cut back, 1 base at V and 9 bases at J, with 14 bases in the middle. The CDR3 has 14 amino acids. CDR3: CASSVQTGSGEQFF. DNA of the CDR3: TGTGCCAGCAGCGTACAAACCGGGAGTGGTGAGCAGTTCTTC.

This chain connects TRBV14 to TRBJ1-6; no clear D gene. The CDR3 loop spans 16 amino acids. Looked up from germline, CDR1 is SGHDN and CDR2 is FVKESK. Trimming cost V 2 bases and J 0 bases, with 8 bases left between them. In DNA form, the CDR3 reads TGTGCCAGCAGCCAACGGCGGGGCTCCTATAATTCACCCCTCCACTTT. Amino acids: CASSQRRGSYNSPLHF.

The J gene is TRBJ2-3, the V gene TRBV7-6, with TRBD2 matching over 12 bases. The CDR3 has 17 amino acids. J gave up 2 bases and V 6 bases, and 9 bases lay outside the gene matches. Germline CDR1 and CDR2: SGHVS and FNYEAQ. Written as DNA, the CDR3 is TGTGCCAGCAGACCTGGACTAGCGGGATCTGACACAGATACGCAGTATTTT. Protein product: CASRPGLAGSDTDTQYF. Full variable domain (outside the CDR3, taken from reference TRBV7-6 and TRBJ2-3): GAGVSQSPRYKVTKRGQDVALRCDPISGHVSLYWYRQALGQGPEFLTYFNYEAQQDKSGLPNDRFSAERPEGSISTLTIQRTEQRDSAMYRCASRPGLAGSDTDTQYFGPGTRLTVL.

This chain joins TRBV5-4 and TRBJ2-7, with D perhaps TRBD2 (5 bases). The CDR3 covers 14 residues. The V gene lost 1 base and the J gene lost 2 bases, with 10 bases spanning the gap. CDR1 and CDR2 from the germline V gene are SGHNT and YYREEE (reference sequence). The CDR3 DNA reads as TGTGCCAGCAGCTTGATCGGGAAAACCTACGAGCAGTACTTC. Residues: CASSLIGKTYEQYF.

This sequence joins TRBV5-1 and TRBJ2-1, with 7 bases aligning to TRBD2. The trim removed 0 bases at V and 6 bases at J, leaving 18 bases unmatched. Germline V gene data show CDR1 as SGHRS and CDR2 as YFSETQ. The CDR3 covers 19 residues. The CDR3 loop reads CASSLESRSRGRRGNEQFF. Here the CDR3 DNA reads TGCGCCAGCAGCTTGGAATCGCGTAGTCGCGGGAGACGCGGCAATGAGCAGTTCTTC.

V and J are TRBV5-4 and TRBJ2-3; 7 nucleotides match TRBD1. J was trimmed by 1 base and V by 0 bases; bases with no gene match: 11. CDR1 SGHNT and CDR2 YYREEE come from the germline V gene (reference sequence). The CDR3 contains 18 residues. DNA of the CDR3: TGTGCCAGCAGCTTGGGGCGACAGGGCCTAACCCGCACAGATACGCAGTATTTT. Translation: CASSLGRQGLTRTDTQYF.

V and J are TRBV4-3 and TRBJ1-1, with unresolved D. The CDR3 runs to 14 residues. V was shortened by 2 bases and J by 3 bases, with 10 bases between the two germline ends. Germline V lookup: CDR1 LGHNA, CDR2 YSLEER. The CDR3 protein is CASSQRGGHTEAFF. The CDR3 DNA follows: TGCGCCAGCAGCCAACGAGGAGGGCACACTGAAGCTTTCTTT.

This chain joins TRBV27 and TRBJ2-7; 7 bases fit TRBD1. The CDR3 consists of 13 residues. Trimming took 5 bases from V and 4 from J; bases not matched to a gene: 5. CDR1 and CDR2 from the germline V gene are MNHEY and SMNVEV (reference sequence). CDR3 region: CASSGLDRYEQYF. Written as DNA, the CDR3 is TGTGCCAGCAGTGGCCTGGACAGGTACGAGCAGTACTTC.

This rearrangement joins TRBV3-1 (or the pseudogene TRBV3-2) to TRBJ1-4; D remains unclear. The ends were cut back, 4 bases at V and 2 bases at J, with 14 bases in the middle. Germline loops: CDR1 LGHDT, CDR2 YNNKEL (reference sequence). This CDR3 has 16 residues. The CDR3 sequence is CASSLMPGGTNEKLFF. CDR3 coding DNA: TGTGCCAGCAGCCTCATGCCGGGAGGGACTAATGAAAAACTGTTTTTT.

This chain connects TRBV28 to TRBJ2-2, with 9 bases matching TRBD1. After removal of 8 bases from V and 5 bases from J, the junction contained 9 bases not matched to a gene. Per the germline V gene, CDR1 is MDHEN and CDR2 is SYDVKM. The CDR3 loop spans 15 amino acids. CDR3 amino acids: CASAHRDRVTGELFF. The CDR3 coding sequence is TGTGCCAGCGCCCACCGGGACAGGGTGACCGGGGAGCTGTTTTTT.

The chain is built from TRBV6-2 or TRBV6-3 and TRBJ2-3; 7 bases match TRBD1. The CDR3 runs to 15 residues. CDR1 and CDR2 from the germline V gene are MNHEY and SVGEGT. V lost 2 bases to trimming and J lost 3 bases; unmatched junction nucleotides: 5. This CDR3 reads CASSYEGASTDTQYF. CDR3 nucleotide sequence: TGTGCCAGCAGTTACGAGGGGGCGAGTACAGATACGCAGTATTTT.

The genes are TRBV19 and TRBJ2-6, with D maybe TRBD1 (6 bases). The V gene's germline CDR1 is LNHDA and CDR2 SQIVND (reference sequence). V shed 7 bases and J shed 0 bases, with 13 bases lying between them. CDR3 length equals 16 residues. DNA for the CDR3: TGTGCCAGTACCGTACAGGGTGGCTCTGGGGCCAACGTCCTGACTTTC. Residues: CASTVQGGSGANVLTF. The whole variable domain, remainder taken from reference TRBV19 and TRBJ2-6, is DGGITQSPKYLFRKEGQNVTLSCEQNLNHDAMYWYRQDPGQGLRLIYYSQIVNDFQKGDIAEGYSVSREKKESFPLTVTSAQKNPTAFYLCASTVQGGSGANVLTFGAGSRLTVL.

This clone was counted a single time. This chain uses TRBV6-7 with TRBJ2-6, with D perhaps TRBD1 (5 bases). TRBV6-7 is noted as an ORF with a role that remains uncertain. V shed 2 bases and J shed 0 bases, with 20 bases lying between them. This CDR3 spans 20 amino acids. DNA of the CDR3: TGTGCCAGCAGTTACAAGGCCCGGAAAGGGGCTATCTCTGGGGCCAACGTCCTGACTTTC. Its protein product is CASSYKARKGAISGANVLTF.

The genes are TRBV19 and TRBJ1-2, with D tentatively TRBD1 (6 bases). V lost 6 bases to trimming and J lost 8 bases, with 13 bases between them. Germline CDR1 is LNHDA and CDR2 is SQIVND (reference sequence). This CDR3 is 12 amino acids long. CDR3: CASSEQGSGYTF. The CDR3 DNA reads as TGTGCCAGTAGCGAACAGGGTTCCGGCTACACCTTC.

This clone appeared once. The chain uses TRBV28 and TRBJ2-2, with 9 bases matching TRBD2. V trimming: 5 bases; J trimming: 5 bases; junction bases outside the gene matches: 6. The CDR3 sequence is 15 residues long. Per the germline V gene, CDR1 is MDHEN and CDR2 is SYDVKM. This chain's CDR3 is CASSLSSGNTGELFF. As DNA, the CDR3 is TGTGCCAGCAGTCTATCTAGCGGGAATACCGGGGAGCTGTTTTTT.

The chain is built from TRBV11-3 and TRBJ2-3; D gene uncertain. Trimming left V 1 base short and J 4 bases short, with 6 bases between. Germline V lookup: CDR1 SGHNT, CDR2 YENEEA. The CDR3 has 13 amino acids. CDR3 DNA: TGTGCCAGCAGCTTAGGAGGCGCAGATACGCAGTATTTT. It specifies CASSLGGADTQYF.